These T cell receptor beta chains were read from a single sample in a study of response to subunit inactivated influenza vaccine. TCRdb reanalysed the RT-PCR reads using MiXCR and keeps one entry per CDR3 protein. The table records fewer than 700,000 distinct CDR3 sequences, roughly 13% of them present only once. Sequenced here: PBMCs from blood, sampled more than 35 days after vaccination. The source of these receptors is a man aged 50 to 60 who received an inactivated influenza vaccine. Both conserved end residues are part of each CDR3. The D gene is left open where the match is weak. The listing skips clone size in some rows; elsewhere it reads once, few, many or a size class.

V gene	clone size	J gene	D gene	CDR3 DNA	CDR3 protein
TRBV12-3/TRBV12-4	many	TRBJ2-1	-	TGTGCCAGCAGTTTACCCCAAGCCGGGGCGAATGAGCAGTTCTTC	CASSLPQAGANEQFF
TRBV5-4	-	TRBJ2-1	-	TGTGCCAGCAGCTGGGTGGCGGGAAGAGAGCAGTTCTTC	CASSWVAGREQFF
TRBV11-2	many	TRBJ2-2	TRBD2	TGTGCCAGCAGCTTAGGGACTAGCGGGAGGCGACTCGGCGGGGAGCTGTTTTTT	CASSLGTSGRRLGGELFF
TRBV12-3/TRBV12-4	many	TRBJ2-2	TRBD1	TGTGCCAGCAGTCCCGGGACAGCGAACACCGGGGAGCTGTTTTTT	CASSPGTANTGELFF
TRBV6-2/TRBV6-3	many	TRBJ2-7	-	TGTGCCAGCAGTTACTACGAATACCTGGAGCAGTACTTC	CASSYYEYLEQYF
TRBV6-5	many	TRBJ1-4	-	TGTGCCAGCAGTTACATCACGGGGGAAAAACTGTTTTTT	CASSYITGEKLFF
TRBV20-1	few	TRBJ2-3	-	TGCAGTGCTAGAGGGGCCATAATCACAGATAGTACGCAGTATTTT	CSARGAIITDSTQYF
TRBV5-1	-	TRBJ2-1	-	TGCGCCAGCAGTCCAGGGGTATTCTGGTACAATGAGCAGTTCTTC	CASSPGVFWYNEQFF
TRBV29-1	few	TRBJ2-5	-	TGCAGCGTTGAAGACGGCATCCAAGAGACCCAGTACTTC	CSVEDGIQETQYF
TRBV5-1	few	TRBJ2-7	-	TGCGCCAGCAGCTTGGACCCTATTTACTACGAGCAGTACTTC	CASSLDPIYYEQYF
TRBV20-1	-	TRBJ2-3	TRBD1	TGCAGTGTCGACCGCCGGGACAGGGGGCCAGATACGCAGTATTTT	CSVDRRDRGPDTQYF
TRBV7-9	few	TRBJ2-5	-	TGTGCCAGCAGCCAAAGAGGGAGACTTAGTGAGTCCCAGTACTTC	CASSQRGRLSESQYF
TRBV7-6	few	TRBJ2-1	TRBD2	TGTGCCAGCAGCCCATACAGGGGGCTAGCGGGAGGCAATGAGCAGTTCTTC	CASSPYRGLAGGNEQFF
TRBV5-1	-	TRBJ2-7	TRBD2	TGCGCCAGCAGCTTCGGGACTAGCGGGATCTACGAGCAGTACTTC	CASSFGTSGIYEQYF
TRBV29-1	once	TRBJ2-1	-	TGCAGCGTTGTCGGAGGGGGGAGGGGGGGCTACAATGAGCAGTTCTTT	CSVVGGGRGGYNEQFF
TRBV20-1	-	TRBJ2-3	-	TGCAGTGCTAGAGCCCCTTGGGGCACAGATACGCAGTATTTT	CSARAPWGTDTQYF
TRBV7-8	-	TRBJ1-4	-	TGTGCCAGCAGCCCGGGGCTACGGGGAGAAAAACTGTTTTTT	CASSPGLRGEKLFF
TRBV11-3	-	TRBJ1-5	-	TGTGCCAGCAGCTTAGATCGGACCAAATCCCAGCATTTT	CASSLDRTKSQHF
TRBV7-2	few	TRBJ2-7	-	TGTGCCAGCAGCCGACAGTTCTACGAGCAGTACTTC	CASSRQFYEQYF
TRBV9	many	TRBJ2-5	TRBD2	TGTGCCAGCAGCGTAGCTTATTCCGGGGGGGAAGAGACCCAGTACTTC	CASSVAYSGGEETQYF
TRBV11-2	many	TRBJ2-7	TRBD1	TGTGCCAGCAGTCAACAGGGGAGCGAGCAGTACTTC	CASSQQGSEQYF
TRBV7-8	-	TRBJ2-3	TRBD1	TGTGCCAGCAGCTCGCCCACTAGGGACAGCCCTGGTACGCAGTATTTT	CASSSPTRDSPGTQYF
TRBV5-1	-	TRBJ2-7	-	TGCGCCAGCAGCTTGGGTAACTGGGAGACCGACGAGCAGTACTTC	CASSLGNWETDEQYF
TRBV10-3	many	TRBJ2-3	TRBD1	TGTGCCATCAGCAGGACAGGGAACACAGATACGCAGTATTTT	CAISRTGNTDTQYF
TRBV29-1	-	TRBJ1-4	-	TGCAGCGTCACGTATCTGGGACCTGGAGAAAAACTGTTTTTT	CSVTYLGPGEKLFF
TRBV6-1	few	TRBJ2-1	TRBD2	TGTGCCAGCAGCAGACTAGCGGGGGGATTAAATGAGCAGTTCTTC	CASSRLAGGLNEQFF
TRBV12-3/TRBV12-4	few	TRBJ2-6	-	TGTGCCAGCCACCGCTCTGGGGCCAACGTCCTGACTTTC	CASHRSGANVLTF
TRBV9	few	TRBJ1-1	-	TGTGCCAGCAGCGAAGGACAGAACACTGAAGCTTTCTTT	CASSEGQNTEAFF
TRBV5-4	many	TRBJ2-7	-	TGTGCCAGCAGCCCGGAGGCGCAGACCTACGAGCAGTACTTC	CASSPEAQTYEQYF
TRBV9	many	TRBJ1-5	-	TGTGCCAGCAGCGTAGGGACAGATCAGCCCCAGCATTTT	CASSVGTDQPQHF
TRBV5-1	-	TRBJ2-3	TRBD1	TGCGCCAGCAGCTGGGGACAGTATTTCACAGATACGCAGTATTTT	CASSWGQYFTDTQYF
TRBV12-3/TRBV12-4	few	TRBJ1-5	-	TGTGCCAGCAGTTTAAACAATCAGCCCCAGCATTTT	CASSLNNQPQHF
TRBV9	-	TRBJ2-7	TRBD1	TGTGCCAGCAGCGTCCAGGGGGTTTCCTACGAGCAGTACTTC	CASSVQGVSYEQYF
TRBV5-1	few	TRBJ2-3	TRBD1	TGCGCCAGCAGCCCCCCACAGGGGGCGCGGACAGATACGCAGTATTTT	CASSPPQGARTDTQYF
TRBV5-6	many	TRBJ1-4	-	TGTGCCAGCAGCCGAGGGGGGGTCTCTGAAAAACTGTTTTTT	CASSRGGVSEKLFF
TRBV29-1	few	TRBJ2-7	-	TGCAGCGTTGAAGGGGCCCCCTACGAGCAGTACTTC	CSVEGAPYEQYF
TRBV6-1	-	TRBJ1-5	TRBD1	TGTGCCAGCAGTGAGGCCCGGGACAGGGTTGGACAGCCCCAGCATTTT	CASSEARDRVGQPQHF
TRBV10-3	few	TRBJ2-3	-	TGTGCCATCAGTGAAGGCGAGGGGGGGCCCTTCGGCACAGATACGCAGTATTTT	CAISEGEGGPFGTDTQYF
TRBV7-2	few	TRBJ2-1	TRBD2	TGTGCCAGCAGCCGACGGAGCGGGAGGGGGGTGGATGAGCAGTTCTTC	CASSRRSGRGVDEQFF